The text below deals with one TCR beta chain. The antigen it recognizes is unknown. Base qualities were left out, and no much larger clone turns up one base away. The entry originates in a study of cytomegalovirus exposure and HLA in healthy donors (dated by TCRdb to the late 2010s). With regard to the full study: In an earlier analysis of under 600 of the donors, 276 Gb of sequence data and about 110 million unique TCR beta sequences from about 180 million T cells were reported. An early release covering some 640 HLA-typed donors comprised roughly 300 gigabases of sequencing data and around 86 million unique TCR sequences. Among the roughly 400 genotyped donors, 81% belonged to the genetic ancestry cluster associated with self-reported Caucasian donors. The study was designed to test whether signatures of past pathogen exposure could be identified by cataloging public T cell receptors. Using immunosequencing, the study profiled T cell repertoires from about 610 subjects and related those repertoires to cytomegalovirus serostatus. In addition to the first cohort of 666 subjects, a separate validation cohort of 130 or so different subjects was used. To predict cytomegalovirus infection status, the study combined high-throughput TCR immunosequencing, statistical association of individual TCRs with disease status, and machine learning. A later analysis re-analyzed previously published TCR beta repertoires from 660 or so donors and added high-resolution HLA genotyping to study TCR occurrence patterns. Rather than using new phenotypic data, the later analysis identified candidate immune exposures from TCR beta sequences and from how often those sequences occurred across donors. An earlier analysis of 587 of the donors used high-throughput TCR beta sequencing to judge whether each TCR beta V gene segment behaved as functional or pseudogenic. Donor age, sex, ethnicity and CMV serostatus were compiled alongside the repertoire data. In a later genetic analysis, genome-wide SNP genotypes for about 65% of the roughly 670 donors were used, and that subset was treated as a discovery cohort. All discovery cohort repertoires had been generated on a single sequencing platform. Both class I and class II loci were covered by HLA typing, at four-digit resolution. Typing coverage differed by locus: A, B, C, DRB1 and DQB1 were typed in roughly 629-630 donors, DQA1 in around 500, DPA1 in roughly 590, and DPB1 in 472. Roughly 5 DR-DQ haplotypes were treated as single units for association and clustering because of strong linkage in the cohort. On average, over 200,000 unique TCR beta nucleotide sequences were sequenced per donor among fewer than 500 genotyped donors of the cohort, with around 19% of those sequences being non-productive.

The germline V gene specifies SGDLS as CDR1 and YYNGEE as CDR2. The CDR3 holds 15 amino acids from the cysteine to the phenylalanine. Just the 45-base CDR3 DNA is kept, in frame starting at base 1. V is reduced by 0 bases and J by 6 bases, leaving a spacing of 12 bases between them. The cohort was made up of roughly 670 healthy bone marrow donors. All cohort members were sampled while nominally healthy, although unrecorded immune exposures were likely present. The donor was CMV seropositive and belonged to the group of 250 to 350 seropositive cohort members. Each donor provided a peripheral blood sample, and peripheral blood mononuclear cells were used for TCR beta sequencing. Genomic DNA extraction from the blood cell samples was performed with the Qiagen DNeasy Blood Extraction Kit. The full study reports these points: Because HLA typing was unavailable for some donors at each locus, only the typed subset was used in association tests. Across donors, most TCR sequences were observed very rarely, whereas some public TCRs were present in many individuals. The classifier was reported to diagnose cytomegalovirus status with high specificity and sensitivity in both the original and validation cohorts. Because the 87-base-pair reads could not distinguish some IMGT-functional V segments, including TRBV6-2 and TRBV6-3, those segments were excluded. The presence/absence analyses assumed that sequencing depth was roughly uniform across donors, and that assumption may not be true. The study listed 150 to 200 TCR beta chains as associated with cytomegalovirus. This cohort had only TCR beta chains sequenced, and the lack of alpha or paired-chain data limited which features could be detected. According to the authors, the approach could potentially be generalized to other disease states and immunological phenotypes. A later analysis found that most CMV-associated TCR beta chains appeared HLA-restricted, with HLA associations seemingly driven largely by CMV exposure. According to a later genetic analysis, donors in an Asian-associated ancestry cluster had fewer N-insertions in productive TCRs than the approximately 650-donor mean. Correlated functional status among segregating V segments might reflect linkage disequilibrium, but an unknown experimental factor could not be ruled out. In a later genetic analysis, a missense DCLRE1C variant was associated with V-gene and J-gene trimming of TCR beta chains, and the association was replicated in an independent cohort. In a later analysis, over 15,000 TCR beta sequences were associated with specific HLA alleles at a false discovery rate of 0.05. In a later analysis, HLA-associated TCR beta chains showed more clonal expansion and lower generation probabilities than non-associated chains that were equally common. The earlier analysis of 450 to 700 of the donors excluded fewer than 20 rarely observed V segments, including chromosome 9 orphons, because counts were too low. Immune exposure information for the cohort was limited to CMV serostatus. A further reported finding was that TCR beta sequences accurately predicted the HLA-A and HLA-B alleles for most subjects in the first cohort. In a later analysis, several top co-occurrence clusters were reported to appear linked to parvovirus B19, influenza, CMV and Epstein-Barr virus. Strong co-occurrence of HLA alleles, especially DR and DQ, made assigning TCR associations to individual alleles difficult. The sequencing pipeline was judged likely to have produced a cluster of highly shared sequence variants as a technical artifact. A few of the identified cytomegalovirus-associated TCR beta chains were confirmed in vitro to be specific for cytomegalovirus antigens. According to a later analysis, TCR association rates differed among HLA loci, with DRB1 alleles showing the most associated TCRs and HLA-C alleles showing the fewest. An earlier analysis of approximately 600 of the donors showed that most TCR beta V segments appeared in productive rearrangements either about 90% or about 30% of the time, which broadly matched IMGT annotations.

Library method: the immunoSEQ multiplex PCR assay. The multiplex PCR relied on a mix of 60 forward primers for TCR Vbeta segments and 13 reverse primers for TCR Jbeta segments. A multiplex PCR assay on genomic DNA amplified the CDR3 region of rearranged TCR beta genes. The amplified TCR beta libraries were sequenced on the Illumina HiSeq System as 87-base-pair reads. Processing in the source paper ran as follows. In a later analysis, some 80 million unique TCR beta chains were counted across the 500 to 850 repertoires, and about 9.9 million of these chains were shared by at least two donors. Raw reads were error-corrected and collapsed into unique sequences by a nearest-neighbor algorithm in which closely related sequences were merged to remove PCR and sequencing errors. V, D and J gene segments were assigned by aligning CDR3 sequences to IMGT reference sequences. Each retained sequence needed at least a six-nucleotide match to both a V gene segment and a J gene segment. Rearrangements were called productive when the CDR3 lacked stop codons and stayed in frame with V and J; all others were non-productive. CDR3 was defined by IMGT convention, running from the second conserved V-encoded cysteine to the conserved J-encoded phenylalanine. Sequences without an unambiguous match to a single V gene segment were excluded from the earlier analysis of approximately 560 of the donors. In an earlier analysis of a few hundred of the donors, a V segment was called functional when productive rearrangements were above 56.7%, and segregating when the standard deviation between donors exceeded 5%. To diagnose cytomegalovirus status from the catalog of TCR beta chain sequences, a statistical classification framework was built. A later analysis assigned V and J genes by comparing TCR nucleotide sequences with IMGT/GENE-DB human TR gene sequences. Using the TCRdist pipeline, a later analysis assigned CDR3 sequences along with most-parsimonious VDJ recombination scenarios. In a later analysis, every TCR beta chain was defined by the combination of its CDR3 amino acid sequence and its V-gene family, and reads without a unique V-gene family were dropped. To address suspected cross-contamination and a sequencing artifact, a later analysis removed over 500 highly shared, low-generation-probability nucleotide sequences. A later analysis calculated a clonal expansion index for each public chain from normalized within-repertoire ranks of inferred template counts. In a later analysis, generation probabilities were computed with a VDJ recombination model fitted to out-of-frame rearrangements, and the resulting probabilities were checked against IGoR. Hypergeometric tests were used in a later analysis to score TCR-TCR, TCR-HLA and TCR-CMV co-occurrence, with a repertoire-size bias correction applied to the TCR pairs. A later analysis estimated false discovery rates by permuting HLA or CMV assignments 20 times. A later analysis grouped co-occurring TCRs with DBSCAN, adding TCRdist sequence similarity when clustering within HLA-allele-positive subsets. Co-occurrence clustering excluded repertoires with fewer than 30,000 or more than 120,000 public chains, plus five with anomalous nucleotide sharing. TCRdb provides this immuneACCESS table in a form limited to in-frame rearrangements. Some clones are lacking; in checked studies, under half of them reflect an unresolved V gene, and why the rest are absent is not known. The V and J calls and clone size are taken from that table; D and trimming were inferred from the DNA. The sample includes over 150,000 clones, with around 79% observed a single time. Roughly 2.6% of the sample belongs to the ten largest clones.

Sequenced sample: PBMCs. This TCR was sampled from a middle-aged woman in good health and CMV-seropositive. In this chain, TRBV9 is recombined with TRBJ1-4, with no confidently assigned D gene. The bases are TGTGCCAGCAGCGTAGATGGCAGGATGGATGAAAAACTGTTTTTT. Its protein is CASSVDGRMDEKLFF.